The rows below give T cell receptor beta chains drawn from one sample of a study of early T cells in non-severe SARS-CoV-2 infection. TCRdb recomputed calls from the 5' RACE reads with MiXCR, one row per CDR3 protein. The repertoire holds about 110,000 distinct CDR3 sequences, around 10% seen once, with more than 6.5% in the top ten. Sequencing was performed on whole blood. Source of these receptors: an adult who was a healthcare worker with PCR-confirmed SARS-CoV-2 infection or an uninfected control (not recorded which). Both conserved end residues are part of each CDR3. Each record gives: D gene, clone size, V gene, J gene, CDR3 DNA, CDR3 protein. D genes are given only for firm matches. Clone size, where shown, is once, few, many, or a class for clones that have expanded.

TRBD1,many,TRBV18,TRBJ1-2,TGTGCCAGCTACGCGACAGGGGCTCCGTATGGCTACACCTTC,CASYATGAPYGYTF
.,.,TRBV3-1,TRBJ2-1,TGTGCCAGCAGCCAAGAAGGGGGGCCCCCGGGAAACTACAATGAGCAGTTCTTC,CASSQEGGPPGNYNEQFF
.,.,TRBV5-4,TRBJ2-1,TGTGCCAGCAGCCCGGAGCCCAATGAGCAGTTCTTC,CASSPEPNEQFF
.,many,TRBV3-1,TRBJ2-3,TGTGCCAGCAGCCAGAGGGGTGTTAGCGATACGCAGTATTTT,CASSQRGVSDTQYF
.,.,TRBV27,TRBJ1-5,TGTGCCAGCGCCCCCCGCAGGGCTGATCAGCCCCAGCATTTT,CASAPRRADQPQHF
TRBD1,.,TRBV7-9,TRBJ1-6,TGTGCCAGCAGCCTCGAGGGGGCGAATTCACCCCTCCACTTT,CASSLEGANSPLHF
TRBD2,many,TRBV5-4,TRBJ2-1,TGTGCCAGCAGCCGTGATAGCGGGAGGTCCTACAATGAGCAGTTCTTC,CASSRDSGRSYNEQFF
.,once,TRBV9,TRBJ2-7,TGTGCCAGCAGCGGAACCGGGACAACCTACGAGCAGTACTTC,CASSGTGTTYEQYF
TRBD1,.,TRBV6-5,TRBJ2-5,TGTGCCAGCAGAAGGACAGGGCGGGAGACCCAGTACTTC,CASRRTGRETQYF
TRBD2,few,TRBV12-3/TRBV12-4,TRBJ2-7,TGTGCCAGCAGCCCAAGACTAGCGGGAGGGCCAAATGAGCAGTACTTC,CASSPRLAGGPNEQYF
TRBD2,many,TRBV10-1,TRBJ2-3,TGCGCCAGCAGTGAGACTAGCGGGAGGACAGATACGCAGTATTTT,CASSETSGRTDTQYF
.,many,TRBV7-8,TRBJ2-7,TGTGCCAGCAGCTTAGGCAGATCCTACGAGCAGTACTTC,CASSLGRSYEQYF
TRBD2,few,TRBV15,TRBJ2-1,TGTGCCACCAGGGGTCTAGCGGGAGAAGGGGCCTACAATGAGCAGTTCTTC,CATRGLAGEGAYNEQFF
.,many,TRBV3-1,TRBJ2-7,TGTGCCAGCAGCCCAAACCCACCCCCGGGGACCGAGCAGTACTTC,CASSPNPPPGTEQYF